This paragraph reports one TCR beta chain. The sample originates from a study of Ad26.COV2.S vaccination and SARS-CoV-2 variants. This CDR3 region has 16 residues. V lost 4 bases and J lost 4, with 20 bases in between. In germline, CDR1 is MNHEY, CDR2 SVGEGT. Repertoires were generated with immunoSEQ multiplex PCR, while TCRdb's copy carries only in-frame clones and drops some. The sample gives 300,000 to 350,000 clones, about 90% of which show up once; 5% to 6.5% is in the top ten. Treatment here: about 20 received Ad26.COV2.S at low or high dose, single or two shots; roughly five received placebo; per-sample allocation not given. Samples came from day 63 after the first vaccine or placebo injection.

This receptor was taken from a person aged 18-65 years who received the Ad26.COV2.S COVID-19 vaccine or a placebo. This chain links TRBV6-2 or TRBV6-3 with TRBJ2-7, with D perhaps TRBD1 (6 bases). The sequencing here drew on peripheral blood, taken in a trial of Ad26.COV2.S vaccine versus placebo. CDR3 nucleotide sequence: TGTGCCAGCAGTTCTTCCTACAGGGATTACCCGTACGAGCAGTACTTC. Translated: CASSSSYRDYPYEQYF.